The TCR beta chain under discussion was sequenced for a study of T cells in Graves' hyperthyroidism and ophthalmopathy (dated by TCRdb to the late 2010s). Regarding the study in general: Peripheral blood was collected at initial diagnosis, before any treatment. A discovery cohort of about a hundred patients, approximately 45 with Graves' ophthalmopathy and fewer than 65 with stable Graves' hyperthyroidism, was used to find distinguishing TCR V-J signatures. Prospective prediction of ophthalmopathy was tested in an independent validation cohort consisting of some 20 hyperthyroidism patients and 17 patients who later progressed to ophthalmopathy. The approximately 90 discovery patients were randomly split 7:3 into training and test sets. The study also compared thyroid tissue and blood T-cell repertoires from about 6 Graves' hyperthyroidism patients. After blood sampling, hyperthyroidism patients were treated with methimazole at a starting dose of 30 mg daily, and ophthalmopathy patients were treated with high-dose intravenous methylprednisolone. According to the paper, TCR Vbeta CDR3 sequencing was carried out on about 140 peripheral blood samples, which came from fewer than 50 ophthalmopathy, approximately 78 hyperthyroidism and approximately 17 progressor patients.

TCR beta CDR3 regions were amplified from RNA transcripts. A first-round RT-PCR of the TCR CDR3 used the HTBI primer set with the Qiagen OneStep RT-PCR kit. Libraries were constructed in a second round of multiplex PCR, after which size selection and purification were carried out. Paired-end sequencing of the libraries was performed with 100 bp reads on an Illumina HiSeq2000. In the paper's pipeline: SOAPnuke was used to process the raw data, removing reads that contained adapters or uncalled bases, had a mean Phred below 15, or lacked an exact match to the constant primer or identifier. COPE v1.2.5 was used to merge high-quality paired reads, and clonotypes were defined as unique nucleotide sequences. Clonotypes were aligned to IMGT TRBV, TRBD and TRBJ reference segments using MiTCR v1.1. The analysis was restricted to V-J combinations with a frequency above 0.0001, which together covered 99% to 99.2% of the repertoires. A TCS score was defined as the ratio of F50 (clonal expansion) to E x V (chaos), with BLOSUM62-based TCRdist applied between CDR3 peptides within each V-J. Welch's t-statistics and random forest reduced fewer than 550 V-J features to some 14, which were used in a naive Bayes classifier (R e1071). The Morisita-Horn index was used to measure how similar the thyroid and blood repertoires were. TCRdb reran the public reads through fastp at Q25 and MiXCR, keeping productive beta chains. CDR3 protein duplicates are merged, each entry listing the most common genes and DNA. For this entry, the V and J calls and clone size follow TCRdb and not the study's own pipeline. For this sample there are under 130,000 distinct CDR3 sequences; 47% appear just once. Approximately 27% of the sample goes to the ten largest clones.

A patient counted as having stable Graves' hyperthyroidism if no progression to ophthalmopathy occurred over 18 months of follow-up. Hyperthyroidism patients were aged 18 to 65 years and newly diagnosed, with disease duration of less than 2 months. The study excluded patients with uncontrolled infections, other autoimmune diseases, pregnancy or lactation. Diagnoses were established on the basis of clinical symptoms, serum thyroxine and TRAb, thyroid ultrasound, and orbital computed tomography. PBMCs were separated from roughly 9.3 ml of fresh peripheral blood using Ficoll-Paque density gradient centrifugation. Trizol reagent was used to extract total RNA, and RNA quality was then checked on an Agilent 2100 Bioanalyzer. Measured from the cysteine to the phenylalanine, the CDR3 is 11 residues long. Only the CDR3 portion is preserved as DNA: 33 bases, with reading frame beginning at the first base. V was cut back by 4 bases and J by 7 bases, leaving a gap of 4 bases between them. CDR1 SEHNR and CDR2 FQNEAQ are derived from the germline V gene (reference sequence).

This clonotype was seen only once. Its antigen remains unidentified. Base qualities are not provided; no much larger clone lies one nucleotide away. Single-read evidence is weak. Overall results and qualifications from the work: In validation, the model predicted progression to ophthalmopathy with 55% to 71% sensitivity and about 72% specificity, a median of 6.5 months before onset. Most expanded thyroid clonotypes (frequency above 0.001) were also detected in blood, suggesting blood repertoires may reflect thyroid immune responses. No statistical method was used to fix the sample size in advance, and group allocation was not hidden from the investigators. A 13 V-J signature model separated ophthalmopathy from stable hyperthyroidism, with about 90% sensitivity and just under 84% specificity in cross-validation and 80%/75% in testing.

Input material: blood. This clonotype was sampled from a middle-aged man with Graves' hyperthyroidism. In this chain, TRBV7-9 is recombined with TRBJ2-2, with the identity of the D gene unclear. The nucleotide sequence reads TGTGCCAGCAGCTGGTACGGGGAGCTGTTTTTT. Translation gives CASSWYGELFF. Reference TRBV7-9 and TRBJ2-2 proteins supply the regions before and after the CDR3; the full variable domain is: DTGVSQNPRHKITKRGQNVTFRCDPISEHNRLYWYRQTLGQGPEFLTYFQNEAQLEKSRLLSDRFSAERPKGSFSTLEIQRTEQGDSAMYLCASSWYGELFFGEGSRLTVL.